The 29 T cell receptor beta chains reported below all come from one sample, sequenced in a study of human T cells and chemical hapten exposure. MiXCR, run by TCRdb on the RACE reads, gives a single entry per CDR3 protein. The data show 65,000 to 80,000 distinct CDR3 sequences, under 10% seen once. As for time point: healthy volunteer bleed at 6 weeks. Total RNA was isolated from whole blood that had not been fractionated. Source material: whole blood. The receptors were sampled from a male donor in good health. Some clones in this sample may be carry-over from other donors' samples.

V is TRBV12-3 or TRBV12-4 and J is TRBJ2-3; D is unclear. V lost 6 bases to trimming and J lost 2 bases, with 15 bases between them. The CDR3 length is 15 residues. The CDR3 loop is CASSQTRSSTDTQYF. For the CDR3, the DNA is TGTGCCAGCAGCCAGACTCGGTCCTCCACAGATACGCAGTATTTT.

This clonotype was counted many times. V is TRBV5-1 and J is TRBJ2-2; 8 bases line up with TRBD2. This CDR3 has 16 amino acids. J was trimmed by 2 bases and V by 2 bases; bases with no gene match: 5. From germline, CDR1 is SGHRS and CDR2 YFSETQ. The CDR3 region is CASSLAGVPNTGELFF. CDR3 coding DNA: TGCGCCAGCAGCTTAGCGGGAGTTCCCAACACCGGGGAGCTGTTTTTT.

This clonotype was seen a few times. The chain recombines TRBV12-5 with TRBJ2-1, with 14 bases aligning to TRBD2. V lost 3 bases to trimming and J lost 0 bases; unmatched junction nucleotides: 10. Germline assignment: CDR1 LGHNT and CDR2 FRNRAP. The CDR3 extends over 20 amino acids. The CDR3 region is CASGFYPGLAGGSSYNEQFF. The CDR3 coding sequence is TGTGCTAGTGGTTTTTACCCCGGACTAGCGGGAGGAAGCTCCTACAATGAGCAGTTCTTC.

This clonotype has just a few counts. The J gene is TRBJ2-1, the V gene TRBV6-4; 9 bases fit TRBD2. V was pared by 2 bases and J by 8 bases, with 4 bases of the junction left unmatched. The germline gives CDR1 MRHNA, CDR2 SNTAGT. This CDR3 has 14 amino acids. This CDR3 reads CASSDKGLADEQFF. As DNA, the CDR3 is TGTGCCAGCAGTGACAAGGGACTAGCCGATGAGCAGTTCTTC.

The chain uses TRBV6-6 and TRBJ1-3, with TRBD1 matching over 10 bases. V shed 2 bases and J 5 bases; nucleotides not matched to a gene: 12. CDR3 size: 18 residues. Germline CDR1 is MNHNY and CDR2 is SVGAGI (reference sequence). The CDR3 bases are TGTGCCAGCAGTTACCCGACCGGGACAGGGGCCAATAGAAACACCATATATTTT. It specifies CASSYPTGTGANRNTIYF.

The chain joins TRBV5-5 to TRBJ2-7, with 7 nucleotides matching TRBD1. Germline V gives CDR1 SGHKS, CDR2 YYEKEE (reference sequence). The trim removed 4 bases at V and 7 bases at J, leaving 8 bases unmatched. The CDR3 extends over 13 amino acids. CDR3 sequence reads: CASSTTGVWEQYF. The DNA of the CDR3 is TGTGCCAGCAGCACAACAGGGGTCTGGGAGCAGTACTTC.

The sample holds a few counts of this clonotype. The CDR3: CASSGDRAGEQYF. In DNA, the CDR3 is TGTGCCAGCAGCGGGGACAGGGCGGGCGAGCAGTACTTC. This chain joins TRBV7-9 and TRBJ2-7, with 9 bases aligning to TRBD1. Germline loops: CDR1 SEHNR, CDR2 FQNEAQ (reference sequence). The ends lost 5 bases at V and 6 bases at J; junction bases unmatched: 5. The CDR3 covers 13 residues. The full variable domain, in which reference TRBV7-9 and TRBJ2-7 provide the parts outside the CDR3, is DTGVSQNPRHKITKRGQNVTFRCDPISEHNRLYWYRQTLGQGPEFLTYFQNEAQLEKSRLLSDRFSAERPKGSFSTLEIQRTEQGDSAMYLCASSGDRAGEQYFGPGTRLTVT.

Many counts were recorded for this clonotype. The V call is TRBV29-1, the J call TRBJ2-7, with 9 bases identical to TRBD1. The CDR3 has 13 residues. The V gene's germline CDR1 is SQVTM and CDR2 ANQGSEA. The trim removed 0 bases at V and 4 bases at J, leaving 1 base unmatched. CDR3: CSVEETGGYEQYF. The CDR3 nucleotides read TGCAGCGTTGAAGAGACAGGGGGATACGAGCAGTACTTC.

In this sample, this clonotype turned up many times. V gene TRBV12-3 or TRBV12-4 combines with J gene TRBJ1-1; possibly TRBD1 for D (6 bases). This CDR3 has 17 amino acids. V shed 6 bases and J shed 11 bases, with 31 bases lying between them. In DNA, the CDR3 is TGTGCCAGCAGCTTAATCCCCGTGAGGGACAACTCCGATGCGGCTTTCTTT. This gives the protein CASSLIPVRDNSDAAFF.

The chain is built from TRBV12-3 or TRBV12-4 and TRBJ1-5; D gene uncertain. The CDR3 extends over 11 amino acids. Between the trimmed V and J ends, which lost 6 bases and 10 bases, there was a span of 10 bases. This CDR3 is CASSSPGPQHF. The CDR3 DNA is TGTGCCAGCAGCTCACCGGGACCCCAGCATTTT.

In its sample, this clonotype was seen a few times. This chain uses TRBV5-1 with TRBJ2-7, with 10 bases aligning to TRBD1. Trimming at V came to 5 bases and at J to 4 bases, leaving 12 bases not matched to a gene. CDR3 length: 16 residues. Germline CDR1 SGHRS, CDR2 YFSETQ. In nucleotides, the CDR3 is TGCGCCAGCAGATTGACAGGGGGCGCGGAGTTTTACGAGCAGTACTTC. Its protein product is CASRLTGGAEFYEQYF.

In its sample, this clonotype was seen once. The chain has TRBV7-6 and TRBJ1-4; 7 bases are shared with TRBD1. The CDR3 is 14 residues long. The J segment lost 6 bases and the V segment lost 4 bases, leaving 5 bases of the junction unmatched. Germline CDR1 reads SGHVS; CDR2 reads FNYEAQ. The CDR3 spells CASSSQGGYEKLFF. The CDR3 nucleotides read TGTGCCAGCAGCTCCCAGGGGGGTTATGAAAAACTGTTTTTT.

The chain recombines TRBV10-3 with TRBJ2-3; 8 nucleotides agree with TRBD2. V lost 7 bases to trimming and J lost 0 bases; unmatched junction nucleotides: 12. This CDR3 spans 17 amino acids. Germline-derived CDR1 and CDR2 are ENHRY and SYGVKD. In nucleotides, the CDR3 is TGTGCCATCAACATAGCGGGACTATTGGGTAGCACAGATACGCAGTATTTT. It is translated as CAINIAGLLGSTDTQYF.

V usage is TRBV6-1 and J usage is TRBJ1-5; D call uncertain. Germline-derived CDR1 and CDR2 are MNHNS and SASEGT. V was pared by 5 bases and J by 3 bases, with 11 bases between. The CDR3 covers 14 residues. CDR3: CASSSGSNNQPQHF. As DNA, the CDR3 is TGTGCCAGCAGTTCCGGGTCTAACAATCAGCCCCAGCATTTT.

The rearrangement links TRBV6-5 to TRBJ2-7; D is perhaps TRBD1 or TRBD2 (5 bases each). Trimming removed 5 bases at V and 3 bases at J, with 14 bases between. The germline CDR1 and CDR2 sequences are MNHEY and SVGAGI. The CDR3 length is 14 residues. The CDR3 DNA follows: TGTGCCAGCAGTGCGACGGGGACCCGCTACGAGCAGTACTTC. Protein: CASSATGTRYEQYF.

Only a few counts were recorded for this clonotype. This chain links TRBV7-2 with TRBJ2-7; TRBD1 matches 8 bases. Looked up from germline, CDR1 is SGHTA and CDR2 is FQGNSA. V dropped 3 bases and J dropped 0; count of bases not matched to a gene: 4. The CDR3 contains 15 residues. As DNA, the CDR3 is TGTGCCAGCAGCTTCGACAGGGGCCCCTCCTACGAGCAGTACTTC. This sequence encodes CASSFDRGPSYEQYF. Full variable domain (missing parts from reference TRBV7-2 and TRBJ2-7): GAGVSQSPSNKVTEKGKDVELRCDPISGHTALYWYRQSLGQGLEFLIYFQGNSAPDKSGLPSDRFSAERTGGSVSTLTIQRTQQEDSAVYLCASSFDRGPSYEQYFGPGTRLTVT.

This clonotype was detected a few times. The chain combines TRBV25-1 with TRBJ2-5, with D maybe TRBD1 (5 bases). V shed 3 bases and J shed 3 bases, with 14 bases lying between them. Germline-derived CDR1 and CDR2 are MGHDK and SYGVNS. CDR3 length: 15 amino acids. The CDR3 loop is CASSERRQGEETQYF. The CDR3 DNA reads TGTGCCAGCAGTGAGCGTAGGCAGGGTGAAGAGACCCAGTACTTC.

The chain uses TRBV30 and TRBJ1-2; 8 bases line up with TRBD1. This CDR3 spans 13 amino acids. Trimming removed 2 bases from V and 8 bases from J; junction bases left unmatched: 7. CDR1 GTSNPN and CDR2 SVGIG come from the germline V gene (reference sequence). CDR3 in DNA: TGTGCCTGGAGTATTCTAGACAGGGGCGGCTACACCTTC. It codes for CAWSILDRGGYTF. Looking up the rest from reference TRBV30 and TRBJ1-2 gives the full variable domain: SQTIHQWPATLVQPVGSPLSLECTVEGTSNPNLYWYRQAAGRGLQLLFYSVGIGQISSEVPQNLSASRPQDRQFILSSKKLLLSDSGFYLCAWSILDRGGYTFGSGTRLTVV.

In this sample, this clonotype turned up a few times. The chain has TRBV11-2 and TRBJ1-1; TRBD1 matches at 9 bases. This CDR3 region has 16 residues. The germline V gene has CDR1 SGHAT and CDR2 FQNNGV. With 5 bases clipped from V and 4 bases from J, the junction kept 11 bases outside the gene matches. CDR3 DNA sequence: TGTGCCAGCAGCAAGAACAGGGGGCGGCTGGGCACTGAAGCTTTCTTT. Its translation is CASSKNRGRLGTEAFF.

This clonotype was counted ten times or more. CDR3 coding DNA: TGCAGCGTTGTAGGGGTCGGTCAGCCCCAGCATTTT. The encoded protein is CSVVGVGQPQHF. The V gene is TRBV29-1, the J gene TRBJ1-5; maybe TRBD1 (5 bases). There are 12 residues in the CDR3. Trimming stripped 4 bases from V and 6 bases from J, with 10 bases between. Germline CDR1 is SQVTM and CDR2 is ANQGSEA.

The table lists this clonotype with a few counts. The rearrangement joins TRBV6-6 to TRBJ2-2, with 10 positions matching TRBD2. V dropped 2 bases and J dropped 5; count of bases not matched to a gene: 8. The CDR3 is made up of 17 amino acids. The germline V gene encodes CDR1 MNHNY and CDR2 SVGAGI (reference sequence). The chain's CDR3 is CASSYTLLAGVTGELFF. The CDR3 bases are TGTGCCAGCAGTTACACTCTCCTAGCGGGAGTTACCGGGGAGCTGTTTTTT.

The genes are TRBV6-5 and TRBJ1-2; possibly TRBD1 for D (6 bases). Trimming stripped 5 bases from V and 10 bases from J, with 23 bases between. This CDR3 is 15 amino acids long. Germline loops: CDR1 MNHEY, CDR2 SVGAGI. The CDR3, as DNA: TGTGCCAGCAGTGGGGTGGGTGACAGGCTTTTTACCTACACCTTC. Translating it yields CASSGVGDRLFTYTF.

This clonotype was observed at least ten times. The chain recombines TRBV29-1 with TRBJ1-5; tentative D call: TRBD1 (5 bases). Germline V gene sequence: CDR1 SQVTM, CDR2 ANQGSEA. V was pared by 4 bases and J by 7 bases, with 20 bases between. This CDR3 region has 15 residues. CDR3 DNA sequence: TGCAGCGTTGCTGTAATGGGACTTCCACCACAGCCCCAGCATTTT. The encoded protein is CSVAVMGLPPQPQHF.

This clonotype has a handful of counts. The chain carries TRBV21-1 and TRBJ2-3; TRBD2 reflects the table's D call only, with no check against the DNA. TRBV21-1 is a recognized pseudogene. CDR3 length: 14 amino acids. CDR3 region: CASSALDPPDTQYF. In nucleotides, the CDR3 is TGTGCCAGCAGCGCGCTGGACCCGCCGGATACGCAGTATTTT.

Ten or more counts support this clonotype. As DNA, the CDR3 is TGTGCCAGCAGCCCACGCCCCGGGACAGAGAAAGGAGAGCAGTACTTC. This sequence encodes CASSPRPGTEKGEQYF. This chain uses TRBV7-6 with TRBJ2-7, with 7 bases lining up with TRBD1. The CDR3 totals 16 residues. The junction had 17 bases not matched to a gene; V was cut back by 5 bases and J by 7 bases. Germline V CDR1 and CDR2: SGHVS, FNYEAQ.

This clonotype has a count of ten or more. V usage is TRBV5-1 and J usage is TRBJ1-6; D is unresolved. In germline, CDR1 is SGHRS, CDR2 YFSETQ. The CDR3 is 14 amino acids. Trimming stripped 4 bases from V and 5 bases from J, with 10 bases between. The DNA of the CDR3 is TGCGCCAGCAGCCTCCGCTCGGATAATTCACCCCTCCACTTT. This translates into CASSLRSDNSPLHF.

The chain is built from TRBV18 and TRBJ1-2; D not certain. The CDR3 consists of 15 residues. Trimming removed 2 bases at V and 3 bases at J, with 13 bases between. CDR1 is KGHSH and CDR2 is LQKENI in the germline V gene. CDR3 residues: CASSPIPDWDYGYTF. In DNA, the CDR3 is TGTGCCAGCTCACCAATACCTGACTGGGACTATGGCTACACCTTC.

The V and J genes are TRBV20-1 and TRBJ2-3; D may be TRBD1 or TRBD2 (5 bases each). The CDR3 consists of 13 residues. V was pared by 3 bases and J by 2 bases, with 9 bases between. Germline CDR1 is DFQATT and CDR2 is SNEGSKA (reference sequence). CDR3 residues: CSARGRNTDTQYF. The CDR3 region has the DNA TGCAGTGCTAGGGGACGGAACACAGATACGCAGTATTTT.

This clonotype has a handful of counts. The CDR3 loop is CASSPGARSETQYF. The CDR3 region has the DNA TGTGCCAGCAGCCCCGGGGCCCGTAGTGAGACCCAGTACTTC. V and J are TRBV7-2 and TRBJ2-5, with D perhaps given as TRBD1 or TRBD2 (5 bases each). Deletions cut 5 bases from V and 5 bases from J, with 15 bases between. There are 14 residues in the CDR3. Germline CDR1 is SGHTA and CDR2 is FQGNSA.